A single sample gave rise to the 26 T cell receptor beta chains below, sequenced in a study of breast tumors, draining lymph nodes, adjacent tissues. Using its own MiXCR run on the multiplex PCR reads, TCRdb lists one record per CDR3 protein. This table has some 170,000 distinct CDR3 sequences, approximately 30% appearing once. The lymph nodes were axillary draining lymph nodes from breast cancer patients. Sequencing was carried out using axillary lymph node tissue. These receptors came from a female donor with breast cancer. Some clones in this sample may be carry-over from other donors' samples.

This clonotype was recorded a few times. A much bigger clone sits one base away, suggesting this may be a read error. CDR3 nucleotide sequence: TGCAGTGCTAGAGATTTTCAGTGGGGAGCTGGTGGCTACACCTTC. Its protein is CSARDFQWGAGGYTF. The J gene is TRBJ1-2, the V gene TRBV20-1; D ambiguous. Per germline, CDR1 DFQATT and CDR2 SNEGSKA (reference sequence). V was shortened by 0 bases and J by 7 bases, with 18 bases between the two germline ends. There are 15 residues in the CDR3.

This clonotype came up many times. The chain employs TRBV5-1 and TRBJ2-1, with 10 bases identical to TRBD1. The V segment lost 0 bases and the J segment 4 bases; nucleotides outside the gene matches: 4. The CDR3 consists of 16 residues. CDR1 is SGHRS, CDR2 YFSETQ, per germline. CDR3 sequence reads: CASSLVGTGDYNEQFF. DNA of the CDR3: TGCGCCAGCAGCTTGGTGGGGACAGGGGATTACAATGAGCAGTTCTTC. Based on the CDR3 plus reference TRBV5-1 and TRBJ2-1, the full variable domain is KAGVTQTPRYLIKTRGQQVTLSCSPISGHRSVSWYQQTPGQGLQFLFEYFSETQRNKGNFPGRFSGRQFSNSRSEMNVSTLELGDSALYLCASSLVGTGDYNEQFFGPGTRLTVL.

This clonotype was seen repeatedly, ten times or more. In nucleotides, the CDR3 is TGTGCCTGGAGAGACAGCGGGGGGGTCTCCTACGAGCAGTACTTC. It encodes CAWRDSGGVSYEQYF. The chain links TRBV30 to TRBJ2-7, with 10 bases identical to TRBD2. The CDR3 consists of 15 residues. The germline V gene encodes CDR1 GTSNPN and CDR2 SVGIG (reference sequence). V lost 3 bases and J lost 0; bases outside the gene matches: 5.

As concerns this clonotype: The conserved phenylalanine or tryptophan is not found at the CDR3 terminus, so this likely reflects a read error. This chain connects TRBV7-6 to TRBJ2-1, with D tentatively TRBD2 (6 bases). The CDR3 runs to 16 residues. Germline V gives CDR1 SGHVS, CDR2 FNYEAQ. V was pared by 0 bases and J by 8 bases, with 17 bases between. CDR3 nucleotides: TGTGCCAGCAGCTTAGCATACCAGCGGGTTTACGATGAGCAGTTCCTC. Translating it yields CASSLAYQRVYDEQFL.

This clonotype was seen only a few times. The chain employs TRBV6-5 and TRBJ2-2; 8 bases match TRBD2. Germline CDR1 reads MNHEY; CDR2 reads SVGAGI. The CDR3 loop spans 15 amino acids. V lost 5 bases to trimming and J lost 7 bases; unmatched junction nucleotides: 9. The CDR3 sequence is CASSHTSREGGELFF. In nucleotides, the CDR3 is TGTGCCAGCAGTCACACCAGCCGGGAGGGCGGGGAGCTGTTTTTT.

The V call is TRBV28, the J call TRBJ2-2, with D unresolved. Germline CDR1 MDHEN, CDR2 SYDVKM. V gave up 5 bases and J gave up 8 bases, with 9 bases separating them. This CDR3 comprises 12 residues. CDR3 sequence (DNA): TGTGCCAGCAGTGCCCACAGAGGGGAGCTGTTTTTT. Translating it yields CASSAHRGELFF.

To note about this clonotype: A read error may account for a junction end that differs from germline. This sequence joins TRBV5-4 and TRBJ2-1, with D hard to call. Germline V gene sequence: CDR1 SGHNT, CDR2 YYREEE (reference sequence). The CDR3 covers 16 residues. In DNA form, the CDR3 reads TGCGCCGGCAGCCAAGATTTAGGGTCCCCCTACAATGAGCAGTTCTTC. This codes for CAGSQDLGSPYNEQFF.

This clonotype was counted at least ten times. The chain carries TRBV11-2 and TRBJ1-4, with unresolved D. The CDR3 contains 16 residues. Germline V gene data show CDR1 as SGHAT and CDR2 as FQNNGV. Trimming pared 5 bases from V and 1 base from J, leaving 14 bases between. The CDR3 DNA is TGTGCCAGCAGCCTCGGGCCCATGGGAACTAATGAAAAACTGTTTTTT. Protein product: CASSLGPMGTNEKLFF.

The chain employs TRBV7-9 and TRBJ2-6; no reliable D call. The germline V gene encodes CDR1 SEHNR and CDR2 FQNEAQ (reference sequence). This CDR3 is 19 amino acids long. Trimming removed 10 bases at V and 1 base at J, with 26 bases between. CDR3 sequence (DNA): TGTGCCACCAAGCTTAAGGTCAGGACCTACCGTTCTGGGGCCAACGTCCTGACTTTC. Encoded protein: CATKLKVRTYRSGANVLTF.

At least ten counts were recorded for this clonotype. This CDR3 is CASSTGVYYGYTF. CDR3 in DNA: TGTGCCAGTAGTACAGGGGTGTACTATGGCTACACCTTC. J is TRBJ1-2 and V is TRBV19, with a tentative D call TRBD1 (6 bases). Germline V gene lookup returns CDR1 LNHDA and CDR2 SQIVND (reference sequence). CDR3 length equals 13 residues. The V end was cut by 4 bases, the J end by 3 bases, with 9 bases between.

This clonotype was detected many times. The rearrangement uses TRBV7-9 and TRBJ2-1, with no clear D. Germline V gene lookup returns CDR1 SEHNR and CDR2 FQNEAQ (reference sequence). The CDR3 runs 13 residues. Trimming took 4 bases from V and 4 from J, leaving 8 bases between them. The CDR3 DNA reads as TGTGCCAGCAGCTCTGATCCTTACAATGAGCAGTTCTTC. Translation gives CASSSDPYNEQFF.

This clonotype was observed many times. V is TRBV6-1 and J is TRBJ1-2; 10 bases agree with TRBD1. With 6 bases clipped from V and 7 bases from J, the junction kept 2 bases outside the gene matches. Germline CDR1 reads MNHNS; CDR2 reads SASEGT. This CDR3 is built from 12 residues. CDR3 protein: CASRRTGGGYTF. DNA for the CDR3: TGTGCCAGCAGGAGGACAGGGGGTGGCTACACCTTC.

This clonotype has at least ten counts. The chain uses TRBV6-5 and TRBJ2-7; tentative D call: TRBD1 (7 bases). Trimming shortened V by 7 bases and J by 4 bases, and 17 bases separated the two germline ends. The V gene's germline CDR1 is MNHEY and CDR2 SVGAGI. The CDR3 is 14 amino acids. In DNA, the CDR3 is TGTGCCAGCAACGACGCCAGGGGGGAGTACGAGCAGTACTTC. It codes for CASNDARGEYEQYF.

The CDR3 DNA reads as TGTGCCAGCAGTTACACAGGGGCCCACGAGCAGTACTTC. Translated: CASSYTGAHEQYF. The genes are TRBV13 and TRBJ2-7; 7 bases fit TRBD1. CDR3 length equals 13 residues. Germline loops: CDR1 PRHDT, CDR2 FYEKMQ (reference sequence). Germline trimming cut 6 bases from V and 5 bases from J; bases unmatched to any gene: 7. The whole variable domain, remainder taken from reference TRBV13 and TRBJ2-7, is AAGVIQSPRHLIKEKRETATLKCYPIPRHDTVYWYQQGPGQDPQFLISFYEKMQSDKGSIPDRFSAQQFSDYHSELNMSSLELGDSALYFCASSYTGAHEQYFGPGTRLTVT.

This chain links TRBV27 with TRBJ1-6; 9 nucleotides align to TRBD1. Germline V gene lookup returns CDR1 MNHEY and CDR2 SMNVEV (reference sequence). The CDR3 runs to 16 residues. Losses at the gene ends were 7 bases for V and 2 bases for J; bases not matched to a gene: 6. Here the CDR3 DNA reads TGTGCCAGCAAGGGTGGGACAGGGCCCTATAATTCACCCCTCCACTTT. Protein product: CASKGGTGPYNSPLHF.

The sample holds many counts of this clonotype. The gene calls are TRBV19 and TRBJ2-7, with no clear D. CDR3 length: 13 residues. In germline, CDR1 is LNHDA, CDR2 SQIVND (reference sequence). V gave up 5 bases and J gave up 6 bases, with 14 bases separating them. The CDR3 nucleotides read TGTGCCAGTAGTTCCGCCGCACCGGCCGAGCAGTACTTC. Amino acid sequence: CASSSAAPAEQYF.

This clonotype was counted only a few times. This may be a read error: a much more frequent sequence differs by one nucleotide. The chain is built from TRBV6-2 or TRBV6-3 and TRBJ2-7; D gene ambiguous. Germline assignment: CDR1 MNHEY and CDR2 SVGEGT. This CDR3 comprises 13 residues. With 0 bases removed from V and 7 bases from J, the gap between germline ends came to 10 bases. CDR3 nucleotides: TGTGCCAGCAGTTACTCGACATCTGGGGAGCAGTACTTC. Amino acids: CASSYSTSGEQYF.

The V and J genes are TRBV2 and TRBJ2-6; weak D call: TRBD2 (6 bases). The CDR3 extends over 15 amino acids. Germline loops: CDR1 SNHLY, CDR2 FYNNEI. V was clipped by 7 bases and J by 0 bases, with 10 bases between them. The CDR3 protein is CASKEGYSGANVLTF. Here the CDR3 DNA reads TGTGCCAGCAAGGAGGGATACTCTGGGGCCAACGTCCTGACTTTC.

The table lists this clonotype with many counts. CDR3 sequence: CASSLSSGGETQYF. The CDR3 nucleotides read TGTGCCAGCAGCCTCTCGAGCGGGGGAGAGACCCAGTACTTC. J is TRBJ2-5 and V is TRBV7-9; 8 bases are shared with TRBD2. The V gene end was trimmed by 5 bases and the J gene end by 4 bases; junction bases not matched to a gene: 6. The CDR3 sequence is 14 residues long. Germline V gene sequence: CDR1 SEHNR, CDR2 FQNEAQ (reference sequence).

In this sample, this clonotype turned up a few times. The chain is built from TRBV9 and TRBJ1-1, with unresolved D. Trimming took 0 bases from V and 7 from J, leaving 10 bases between them. The CDR3 contains 13 residues. The germline V gene has CDR1 SGDLS and CDR2 YYNGEE. The CDR3: CASSVGSRNEAFF. In DNA, the CDR3 is TGTGCCAGCAGCGTAGGGTCACGAAATGAAGCTTTCTTT.

This clonotype was picked up many times. The J gene is TRBJ2-7, the V gene TRBV6-2 or TRBV6-3; TRBD1 aligns across 8 bases. Per germline, CDR1 MNHEY and CDR2 SVGEGT. The CDR3 runs to 16 residues. After removal of 6 bases from V and 3 bases from J, the junction contained 13 bases not matched to a gene. CDR3 DNA: TGTGCCAGCAGCCGTCCGTTGACAGGGGAGAGCTACGAGCAGTACTTC. It is translated as CASSRPLTGESYEQYF.

As regards this clonotype: At one end, the junction sequence differs from germline, possibly due to a read error. The rearrangement links TRBV4-3 to TRBJ2-1; TRBD2 agrees at 11 bases. The CDR3 loop spans 14 amino acids. CDR1 and CDR2 from the germline V gene are LGHNA and YSLEER. CDR3 nucleotide sequence: TGCGCCGGCAGCCAAGAAGGGACTAGCGGACAGCAGTTCTTC. Its protein product is CAGSQEGTSGQQFF.

Ten or more counts support this clonotype. The rearrangement links TRBV10-3 to TRBJ2-7; 9 bases align to TRBD1. The V and J ends lost 3 bases and 5 bases, in that order; junction bases with no gene match: 5. This CDR3 contains 14 residues. In germline, CDR1 is ENHRY, CDR2 SYGVKD. For the CDR3, the DNA is TGTGCCATCAGTGATGGGACAGGGATCCACGAGCAGTACTTC. Amino acids: CAISDGTGIHEQYF.

About this clonotype itself: The junction departs from germline at one end; a sequencing error may be responsible. V gene TRBV19 combines with J gene TRBJ1-1; unclear D gene. Germline lookup yields CDR1 LNHDA and CDR2 SQIVND (reference sequence). The CDR3 runs 13 residues. The CDR3 protein is CASSLHLNTEAFF. The CDR3 DNA is TGTGCCAGTAGTCTCCATCTTAACACTGAAGCCTTCTTT.

This clonotype has ten or more counts. The V and J genes are TRBV5-5 and TRBJ2-2; 9 bases are a match to TRBD1. Trimming at V came to 4 bases and at J to 4 bases, leaving 5 bases not matched to a gene. This CDR3 has 15 amino acids. Germline V CDR1 and CDR2: SGHKS, YYEKEE (reference sequence). CDR3: CASSERDRATGELFF. The DNA for the CDR3 is TGTGCCAGCAGCGAACGGGACAGGGCCACCGGGGAGCTGTTTTTT.

This clonotype showed up many times. This rearrangement joins TRBV28 to TRBJ1-6, with D possibly TRBD1 on 6 matching bases. Germline CDR1 reads MDHEN; CDR2 reads SYDVKM. The CDR3 contains 16 residues. V was clipped by 4 bases and J by 4 bases, with 14 bases between them. The DNA for the CDR3 is TGTGCCAGCAGTTGGTACAGGGCGGATTATAATTCACCCCTCCACTTT. Translation gives CASSWYRADYNSPLHF.